A selection of T cell receptor beta chains follows, all from one sample in a study of monozygotic twins with inflammatory bowel disease. TCRdb re-called the 5' RACE reads and gives one entry per CDR3 protein, without DNA. The table counts 110,000 or so distinct CDR3 sequences; roughly 12% lies in the top ten. The sample taken for sequencing was blood. The origin of the receptors is a human donor with ulcerative colitis or Crohn's disease, or a healthy co-twin of an affected twin (not recorded which). The CDR3 runs from the conserved cysteine through the conserved F or W.

>TRBJ1-4|TRBV9
CASSPDLNEKLFF
>TRBJ1-6|TRBV7-8
CASSLGRGSPLHF
>TRBJ1-1|TRBV5-1
CASSSNTGTDLEAFF
>TRBJ1-6|TRBV20-1
CSARIPEGPLHF
>TRBJ1-2|TRBV5-1
CASSLDSPGGYTF
>TRBJ2-5|TRBV7-2
CASSLARRVETQYF
>TRBJ2-3|TRBV5-4
CASSLDRTDTQYF
>TRBJ2-1|TRBV29-1
CSGSGTSHEQFF
>TRBJ2-3|TRBV7-7
CASSPRGRIDTQYF
>TRBJ1-5|TRBV5-6
CASSPSGGAGPQHF
>TRBJ2-5|TRBV29-1
CSVERPLETQYF
>TRBJ2-1|TRBV5-1
CASSLAGTGYNEQFF
>TRBJ2-1|TRBV7-2
CASSSAYSSYNEQFF
>TRBJ2-7|TRBV5-4
CASSSVGLGNHEQYF
>TRBJ1-1|TRBV5-1
CASSSNTANTEAFF
>TRBJ1-1|TRBV5-1
CASSLGQGLNTEAFF
>TRBJ2-5|TRBV28
CASSFPGDRGDQETQYF
>TRBJ2-3|TRBV5-5
CASWVETGVTDTQYF
>TRBJ2-7|TRBV20-1
CSAQGQGGYEQYF
>TRBJ2-1|TRBV5-1
CASSAQRGWDNEQFF
>TRBJ2-7|TRBV18
CASSVRDYEQYF
>TRBJ2-7|TRBV25-1
CASSEWDGYEQYF
>TRBJ1-1|TRBV20-1
CSASTGGADTEAFF
>TRBJ2-5|TRBV20-1
CSALKGVEETQYF
>TRBJ2-3|TRBV7-9
CAVELGPATDTQYF
>TRBJ1-2|TRBV5-1
CASSYSGKQGANYGYTF
>TRBJ2-5|TRBV29-1
CSVVGGTEETQYF
>TRBJ2-2|TRBV20-1
CSARHDANTGELFF
>TRBJ2-3|TRBV30
CAGKQAGHNTDTQYF
>TRBJ2-7|TRBV4-2
CASSQGDTTYEQYF
>TRBJ2-1|TRBV27
CASSLRSVYNEQFF
>TRBJ1-6|TRBV6-5
CASSYGQRGTDSSPLHF
>TRBJ2-6|TRBV4-2
CASSPRTSGRASGANVLTF
>TRBJ2-7|TRBV11-2
CASTPPKGQGAREQYF
>TRBJ2-7|TRBV7-2
CASSLAPAYEQYF
>TRBJ2-3|TRBV5-1
CASRGTLRGTDTQYF
>TRBJ2-7|TRBV20-1
CSASGTYRSYEQYF
>TRBJ1-1|TRBV11-1
CASSLTRVGGLENTEAFF
>TRBJ2-3|TRBV5-1
CASSLVPAFTDTQYF
>TRBJ1-1|TRBV28
CASSPRTGGKAFF
>TRBJ1-1|TRBV18
CASSPNRETEAFF
>TRBJ2-7|TRBV7-8
CASTLTSGSYEQYF
>TRBJ2-3|TRBV5-1
CASSHGTGVRADTQYF
>TRBJ2-5|TRBV11-1
CASSSGTEYQETQYF
>TRBJ1-1|TRBV12-3/TRBV12-4
CASSLGGAFRAEAFF